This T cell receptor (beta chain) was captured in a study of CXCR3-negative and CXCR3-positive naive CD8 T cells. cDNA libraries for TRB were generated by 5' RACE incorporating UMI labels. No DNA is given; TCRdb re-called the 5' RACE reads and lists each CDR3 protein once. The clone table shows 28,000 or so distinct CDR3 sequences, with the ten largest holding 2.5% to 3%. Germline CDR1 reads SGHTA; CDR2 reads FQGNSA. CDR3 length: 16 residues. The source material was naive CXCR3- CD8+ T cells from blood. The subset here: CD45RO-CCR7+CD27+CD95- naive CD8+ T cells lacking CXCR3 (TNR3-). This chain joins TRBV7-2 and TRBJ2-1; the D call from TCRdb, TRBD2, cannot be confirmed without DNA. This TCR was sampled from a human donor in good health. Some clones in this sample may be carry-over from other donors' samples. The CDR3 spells CASSFPLAGDYNEQFF.